These 25 T cell receptor beta chains share one sample of origin, sequenced in a study of T cell responses to AZD1222 COVID-19 vaccine (TCRdb year 2021). The intended sense of this specimen's time point label: about 28 days (+/-7) after the second vaccine dose. Library preparation employed the immunoSEQ multiplex PCR assay. TCRdb's version of the immuneACCESS table is confined to in-frame rearrangements and falls short of the full clone set. An unresolved V gene accounts for under half of the shortfall where checked; the remainder is of unknown origin. Within this sample are tens of thousands of clones, with 92% of them counted one time only. The biggest ten clones account for roughly 3% of the sample. This material consisted of peripheral blood, taken 28 days after the second AZD1222 dose. The receptors here all came from an adult who received the AZD1222 COVID-19 vaccine.

This clone has a single count. The rearrangement links TRBV6-6 to TRBJ2-5; 7 nucleotides match TRBD2. The CDR3 consists of 14 residues. The germline V gene has CDR1 MNHNY and CDR2 SVGAGI (reference sequence). With V trimmed by 4 bases and J by 5 bases, 7 bases remained unmatched. The CDR3 sequence: CASSSLGGVETQYF. The CDR3, as DNA: TGTGCCAGCAGTTCCCTTGGGGGGGTGGAGACCCAGTACTTC.

The J gene is TRBJ1-1, the V gene TRBV21-1; the D segment call TRBD1 is taken from the table without a DNA check. TRBV21-1 is marked as a pseudogene. The CDR3 is 18 residues long. The CDR3 DNA follows: TGTGCCAGCAGCGAAGAAATGGGGGGACAGGAGATGAACACTGAAGCTTTCTTT. Translating gives CASSEEMGGQEMNTEAFF.

Only a few counts were recorded for this clone. This rearrangement joins TRBV6-5 to TRBJ1-1; D not resolved. The V end was cut by 5 bases, the J end by 6 bases, with 16 bases between. Per the germline V gene, CDR1 is MNHEY and CDR2 is SVGAGI. CDR3 length: 14 residues. The CDR3 region has the DNA TGTGCCAGCAGTCCCGGGTATACGGGGTCTGAAGCTTTCTTT. Its translation is CASSPGYTGSEAFF.

CDR3 protein: CASREQDVSPLHF. CDR3 coding DNA: TGTGCCAGCAGGGAACAGGATGTCTCACCCCTCCACTTT. The chain is built from TRBV14 and TRBJ1-6, with D possibly TRBD1 on 5 matching bases. Germline V gene sequence: CDR1 SGHDN, CDR2 FVKESK. The CDR3 extends over 13 amino acids. Trimming left V 6 bases short and J 10 bases short, with 13 bases between.

V and J are TRBV4-2 and TRBJ2-3; 14 bases align to TRBD2. Germline V gene lookup returns CDR1 LGHNA and CDR2 YNFKEQ. The CDR3 has 19 residues. V lost 0 bases and J lost 4; bases outside the gene matches: 9. CDR3 sequence reads: CASSQEGTSGGQVADTQYF. DNA of the CDR3: TGTGCCAGCAGCCAAGAGGGGACTAGCGGGGGTCAAGTCGCAGATACGCAGTATTTT.

V is TRBV18 and J is TRBJ2-3; D not resolved. V lost 1 base, J lost 2 bases, and 4 bases lay in between. The CDR3 extends over 13 amino acids. CDR1 KGHSH and CDR2 LQKENI come from the germline V gene. The CDR3 spells CASSPRITDTQYF. Written as DNA, the CDR3 is TGTGCCAGCTCACCACGAATCACAGATACGCAGTATTTT.

This chain connects TRBV6-2 or TRBV6-3 to TRBJ2-1; a possible D gene is TRBD2 (6 bases). Germline-derived CDR1 and CDR2 are MNHEY and SVGEGT. V was cut by 5 bases and J by 15 bases, with 17 bases left in between. The CDR3 sequence is 12 residues long. As DNA, the CDR3 is TGTGCCAGCAGTGGGGGGACGCCCCCGGGGTTCTTC. Translation gives CASSGGTPPGFF.

In its sample, this clone was seen a few times. V and J are TRBV6-2 or TRBV6-3 and TRBJ1-6, with D unresolved. The germline CDR1 and CDR2 sequences are MNHEY and SVGEGT. The CDR3 is 12 residues long. V lost 0 bases and J 7 bases, leaving 1 base between the germline ends. In DNA, the CDR3 is TGTGCCAGCAGTTACTCCAATTCACCCCTCCACTTT. This encodes CASSYSNSPLHF.

The rearrangement joins TRBV6-6 to TRBJ1-1; D is unresolved. The CDR3 is 13 amino acids. The V gene lost 10 bases and the J gene lost 1 base, with 13 bases spanning the gap. CDR1 MNHNY and CDR2 SVGAGI come from the germline V gene (reference sequence). CDR3: CATRRVENTEAFF. The CDR3 DNA is TGTGCCACACGGAGGGTGGAGAACACTGAAGCTTTCTTT.

The chain employs TRBV18 and TRBJ2-1, with a tentative D call TRBD1 (7 bases). Germline CDR1 reads KGHSH; CDR2 reads LQKENI. V dropped 6 bases and J dropped 7 bases, with 13 bases sitting between them. The CDR3 extends over 13 amino acids. In DNA, the CDR3 is TGTGCCAGCTCCCGGGACAGCGGGAATGAGCAGTTCTTC. Protein sequence: CASSRDSGNEQFF.

This chain connects TRBV28 to TRBJ1-1; 7 bases are shared with TRBD1. There are 16 residues in the CDR3. Germline CDR1 MDHEN, CDR2 SYDVKM. The J segment lost 1 base and the V segment lost 5 bases, leaving 10 bases of the junction unmatched. CDR3 loop: CASSQGPGTANTEAFF. The CDR3 nucleotides are TGTGCCAGCAGTCAAGGACCGGGGACAGCGAACACTGAAGCTTTCTTT.

The CDR3 sequence: CASSATGDGEQFF. CDR3 coding DNA: TGCGCCAGCAGCGCAACAGGGGATGGTGAGCAGTTCTTC. The chain couples TRBV5-1 to TRBJ2-1; TRBD1 agrees at 7 bases. This CDR3 region has 13 residues. CDR1 and CDR2 (germline): SGHRS, YFSETQ. J was trimmed by 9 bases and V by 4 bases; bases with no gene match: 7.

The genes are TRBV12-3 or TRBV12-4 and TRBJ2-1; possibly TRBD1 for D (6 bases). The length of the CDR3 is 13 residues. Trimming pared 5 bases from V and 10 bases from J, leaving 15 bases between. In DNA form, the CDR3 reads TGTGCCAGCAGTACCGGGACACCCAGGGAGCAGTTCTTC. Its translation: CASSTGTPREQFF.

V is TRBV10-2 and J is TRBJ1-2; D is uncertain. The V and J ends lost 7 bases and 8 bases respectively, with 5 bases between them. Germline values: CDR1 WSHSY, CDR2 SAAADI. CDR3 length equals 9 residues. The CDR3 bases are TGCGCCAGCAAAAGGGGCTACACCTTC. Translation: CASKRGYTF.

V and J are TRBV2 and TRBJ1-5, with 7 bases identical to TRBD1. Germline V gene sequence: CDR1 SNHLY, CDR2 FYNNEI. CDR3 length equals 15 residues. Unmatched junction bases numbered 11, after V lost 6 bases and J lost 6 bases. The CDR3 DNA reads as TGTGCCAGCAGCCGATTACAGACAGGGAGTCAGCCCCAGCATTTT. Translating it yields CASSRLQTGSQPQHF.

The rearrangement uses TRBV28 and TRBJ1-5; tentatively, D is TRBD1 (6 bases). Between the trimmed V and J ends, which lost 3 bases and 1 base, there was a span of 13 bases. CDR3 size: 16 residues. Germline V gene lookup returns CDR1 MDHEN and CDR2 SYDVKM. CDR3: CASSLAGGPSNQPQHF. Written as DNA, the CDR3 is TGTGCCAGCAGTTTGGCCGGGGGGCCAAGCAATCAGCCCCAGCATTTT.

J is TRBJ2-5 and V is TRBV21-1; whether TRBD1, the table's D call, matches the DNA was not checked. TRBV21-1 is a pseudogene segment. The CDR3 is 21 amino acids. The CDR3 sequence is CASSKVTARQGAEILGETQYF. In nucleotides, the CDR3 is TGTGCCAGCAGCAAAGTAACCGCTCGACAGGGGGCTGAAATCCTGGGAGAGACCCAGTACTTC.

The chain uses TRBV7-9 and TRBJ2-7, with D perhaps TRBD1 (7 bases). The V end was cut by 5 bases, the J end by 0 bases, with 20 bases between. In germline, CDR1 is SEHNR, CDR2 FQNEAQ (reference sequence). This CDR3 comprises 17 residues. The chain's CDR3 is CASSLQTRRDSSYEQYF. The CDR3 nucleotides are TGTGCCAGCAGCCTTCAAACCCGGAGGGACAGCTCCTACGAGCAGTACTTC.

This clone was found a few times. The DNA of the CDR3 is TGTGCCAGCAGTTACTCGTGGGGCAGTGATCAGCCCCAGCATTTT. Its protein is CASSYSWGSDQPQHF. This chain joins TRBV6-5 and TRBJ1-5; D may be TRBD1 (5 bases). CDR1 and CDR2 (germline): MNHEY, SVGAGI. The CDR3 covers 15 residues. Trimming removed 0 bases at V and 5 bases at J, with 11 bases between.

The chain recombines TRBV25-1 with TRBJ2-3, with 9 bases lining up with TRBD1. The junction had 6 bases not matched to a gene; V was cut back by 8 bases and J by 0 bases. The CDR3 is made up of 15 amino acids. Germline V gives CDR1 MGHDK, CDR2 SYGVNS. DNA of the CDR3: TGTGCCAGCCGCAAAGGACAGGGGAGCACAGATACGCAGTATTTT. Translation: CASRKGQGSTDTQYF.

In its sample, this clone was seen a few times. The rearrangement uses TRBV30 and TRBJ1-6; 9 bases agree with TRBD1. Germline assignment: CDR1 GTSNPN and CDR2 SVGIG (reference sequence). CDR3 length: 22 residues. The junction had 18 bases not matched to a gene; V was cut back by 0 bases and J by 0 bases. The CDR3 loop reads CAWSVRGLQFGTGSSYNSPLHF. In DNA, the CDR3 is TGTGCCTGGAGTGTAAGGGGGCTTCAATTCGGGACAGGGAGCTCCTATAATTCACCCCTCCACTTT.

The chain couples TRBV30 to TRBJ1-6; D gene unclear. CDR3 length: 13 amino acids. Trimming left V 2 bases short and J 5 bases short, with 7 bases between. Looked up from germline, CDR1 is GTSNPN and CDR2 is SVGIG (reference sequence). CDR3 amino acids: CAWSNQDNSPLHF. The CDR3 DNA reads TGTGCCTGGAGTAACCAGGATAATTCACCCCTCCACTTT.

The chain couples TRBV7-9 to TRBJ1-1; TRBD1 might be the D (5 bases). Germline lookup yields CDR1 SEHNR and CDR2 FQNEAQ (reference sequence). Trimming pared 5 bases from V and 3 bases from J, leaving 13 bases between. The CDR3 has 14 residues. CDR3 sequence (DNA): TGTGCCAGCAGCCTATCCCGGGGGGACACTGAAGCTTTCTTT. Protein product: CASSLSRGDTEAFF. The entire variable domain, with the rest obtained from reference TRBV7-9 and TRBJ1-1, is as follows: DTGVSQNPRHKITKRGQNVTFRCDPISEHNRLYWYRQTLGQGPEFLTYFQNEAQLEKSRLLSDRFSAERPKGSFSTLEIQRTEQGDSAMYLCASSLSRGDTEAFFGQGTRLTVV.

The gene calls are TRBV28 and TRBJ2-7; D may match TRBD1 or TRBD2 (5 bases each). The CDR3 runs to 14 residues. Between the trimmed V and J ends, which lost 11 bases and 4 bases, there was a span of 21 bases. Germline CDR1 MDHEN, CDR2 SYDVKM. The CDR3 DNA reads TGTGCCTCCCGATCCGGGACCTTAGTGTACGAGCAGTACTTC. Translating it yields CASRSGTLVYEQYF.

This chain connects TRBV18 to TRBJ1-5; D call uncertain. The CDR3 runs 15 residues. The germline V gene encodes CDR1 KGHSH and CDR2 LQKENI. Trimming removed 2 bases from V and 2 bases from J, with 10 bases in between. The CDR3 sequence: CASSPVHRGNQPQHF. CDR3 nucleotides: TGTGCCAGCTCACCAGTCCATCGTGGCAATCAGCCCCAGCATTTT.